This TCR beta chain was sequenced for a study of regulatory dendritic cells for organ transplantation. Data came from immunoSEQ multiplex PCR; TCRdb stores just in-frame clones and leaves some out. The data hold 22,000 or so clones, with around three quarters observed a single time. The germline CDR1 and CDR2 sequences are LGHNA and YSLEER. The germline V and J ends were trimmed by 1 base and 4 bases, with 12 bases remaining between them. The CDR3 length is 15 residues. CD4+ or CD8+ T cells were sorted as naive CD45RA+ or memory CD45RO+. Material: memory CD4+ T cells from blood. Subset denoted: CD45RO+ memory T cells. The origin of this receptor is a human donor in good health. The V gene is TRBV4-3, the J gene TRBJ2-3, with a possible D match to TRBD2 (7 bases). Here the CDR3 DNA reads TGCGCCAGCAGCCAAGTCGGGGGGCGGGCAGATACGCAGTATTTT. This codes for CASSQVGGRADTQYF.